This TCR beta chain was sequenced during a study of tumor-infiltrating lymphocytes in oesophageal squamous cell carcinoma. TCRdb re-analysed the PCR reads in MiXCR, keeping a single row per CDR3 protein. Found here are about 23,000 distinct CDR3 sequences, about two fifths of them singletons; the top ten hold less than 30%. The germline gives CDR1 SGHDT, CDR2 YYEEEE. Both ends counted, the CDR3 spans 19 residues. As concerns this clonotype: Lacking the conserved final phenylalanine or tryptophan, this CDR3 likely reflects a read error. The DNA is left out, because the CDR3 cannot be placed on it with certainty; the CDR3 is given as TCRdb lists it.

The sequencing sample was made of esophageal tumor tissue. This chain connects TRBV5-6 to TRBJ2-5; TRBD2, the table's D call, was not compared with the DNA. This receptor was identified in a male donor with esophageal squamous cell carcinoma. CDR3 region: CASSLLGEDSYNSPLHFGN.